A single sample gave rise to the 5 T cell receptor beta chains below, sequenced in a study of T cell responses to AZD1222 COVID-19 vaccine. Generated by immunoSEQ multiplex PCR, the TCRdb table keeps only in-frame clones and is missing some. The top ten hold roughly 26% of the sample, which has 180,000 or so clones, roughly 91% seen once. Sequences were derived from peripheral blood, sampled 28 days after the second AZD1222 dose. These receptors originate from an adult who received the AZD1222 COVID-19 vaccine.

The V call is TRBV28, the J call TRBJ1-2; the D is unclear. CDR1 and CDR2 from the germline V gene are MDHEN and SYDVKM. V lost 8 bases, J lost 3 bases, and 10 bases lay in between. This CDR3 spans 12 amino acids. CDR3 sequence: CASGGPDYGYTF. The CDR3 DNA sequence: TGTGCCAGCGGTGGGCCCGACTATGGCTACACCTTC.

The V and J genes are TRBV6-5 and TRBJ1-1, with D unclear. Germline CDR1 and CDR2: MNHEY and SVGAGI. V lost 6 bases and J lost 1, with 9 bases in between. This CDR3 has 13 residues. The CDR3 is CASRETRNTEAFF. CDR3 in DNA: TGTGCCAGCAGGGAGACGCGGAACACTGAAGCTTTCTTT.

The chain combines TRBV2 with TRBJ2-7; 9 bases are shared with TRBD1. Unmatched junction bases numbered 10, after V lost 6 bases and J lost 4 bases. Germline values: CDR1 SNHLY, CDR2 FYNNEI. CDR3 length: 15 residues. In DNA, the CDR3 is TGTGCCAGCAGACCCGGGACAGGGACGGTTTACGAGCAGTACTTC. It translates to CASRPGTGTVYEQYF.

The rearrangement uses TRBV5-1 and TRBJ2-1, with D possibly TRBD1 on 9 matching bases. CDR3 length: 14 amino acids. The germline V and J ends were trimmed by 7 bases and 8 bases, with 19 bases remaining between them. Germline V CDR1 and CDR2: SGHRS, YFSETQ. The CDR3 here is CASSGGTGHDEQFF. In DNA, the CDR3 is TGCGCCAGCTCGGGGGGGACAGGGCACGATGAGCAGTTCTTC.

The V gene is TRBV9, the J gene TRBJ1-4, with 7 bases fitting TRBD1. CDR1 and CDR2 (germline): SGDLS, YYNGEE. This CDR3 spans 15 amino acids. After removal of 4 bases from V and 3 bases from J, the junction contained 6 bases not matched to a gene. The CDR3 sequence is CASSTRTGSNEKLFF. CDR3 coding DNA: TGTGCCAGCAGCACTCGGACAGGATCTAATGAAAAACTGTTTTTT. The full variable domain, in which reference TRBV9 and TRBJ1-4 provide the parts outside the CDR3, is DSGVTQTPKHLITATGQRVTLRCSPRSGDLSVYWYQQSLDQGLQFLIQYYNGEERAKGNILERFSAQQFPDLHSELNLSSLELGDSALYFCASSTRTGSNEKLFFGSGTQLSVL.